This TCR beta chain derives from a study of somatic mutations in cytotoxic T cells in rheumatoid arthritis. Whole-study results and caveats: Age was associated with higher CD8+ clonality in rheumatoid arthritis patients, not in healthy controls.

The repertoire was sequenced with immunoSEQ multiplex PCR; TCRdb's copy has only in-frame clones and lacks some. The table lists tens of thousands of clones, 86% of them singletons. Female donors made up 55% of the healthy controls, blood donors whose median age was around 57 years (range about 21-75). Researchers isolated CD4+ and CD8+ cells by positive magnetic bead selection and then checked their purity by flow cytometry. About this clone itself: Its specificity is not known.

V was clipped by 5 bases and J by 3 bases; unmatched bases: 4. The CDR3 covers 14 residues. The germline V gene has CDR1 SEHNR and CDR2 FQNEAQ (reference sequence). V and J are TRBV7-9 and TRBJ2-1; 7 nucleotides agree with TRBD1. This TCR derives from a woman in her fifties or sixties in good health. The sample consisted of CD8+ T cells sorted from blood. CDR3 DNA: TGTGCCAGCAGCACAGGGGACCGCTACAATGAGCAGTTCTTC. Its protein is CASSTGDRYNEQFF. Based on the CDR3 plus reference TRBV7-9 and TRBJ2-1, the full variable domain is DTGVSQNPRHKITKRGQNVTFRCDPISEHNRLYWYRQTLGQGPEFLTYFQNEAQLEKSRLLSDRFSAERPKGSFSTLEIQRTEQGDSAMYLCASSTGDRYNEQFFGPGTRLTVL.